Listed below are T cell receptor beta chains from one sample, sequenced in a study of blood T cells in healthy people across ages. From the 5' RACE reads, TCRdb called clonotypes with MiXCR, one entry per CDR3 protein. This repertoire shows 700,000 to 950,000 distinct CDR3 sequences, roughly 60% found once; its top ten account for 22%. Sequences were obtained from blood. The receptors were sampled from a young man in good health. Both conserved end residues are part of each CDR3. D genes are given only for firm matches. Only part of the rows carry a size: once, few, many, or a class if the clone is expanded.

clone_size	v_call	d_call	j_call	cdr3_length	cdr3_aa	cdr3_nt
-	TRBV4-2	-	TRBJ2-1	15	CASSQDQAWDNEQFF	TGTGCCAGCAGCCAAGATCAGGCCTGGGACAATGAGCAGTTCTTC
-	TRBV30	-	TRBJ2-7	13	CAYSGVTPYEQYF	TGTGCCTATTCAGGGGTTACCCCCTACGAGCAGTACTTC
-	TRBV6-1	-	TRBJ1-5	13	CAGKDSPNQPQHF	TGTGCCGGGAAGGACAGCCCCAATCAGCCCCAGCATTTT
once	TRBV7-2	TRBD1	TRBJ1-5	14	CASSDRTGRQPQHF	TGTGCCAGCAGCGACCGGACAGGTCGTCAGCCCCAGCATTTT
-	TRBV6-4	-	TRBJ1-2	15	CASRSSASGGYGYTF	TGTGCCAGCAGAAGCAGTGCTTCAGGAGGCTATGGCTACACCTTC
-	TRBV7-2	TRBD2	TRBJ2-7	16	CASSLVWTSVHYEQYF	TGTGCCAGCAGCTTAGTTTGGACTAGCGTCCACTACGAGCAGTACTTC
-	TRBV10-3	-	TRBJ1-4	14	CAISEGRTNEKLFF	TGTGCCATCAGTGAAGGGAGAACTAATGAAAAACTGTTTTTT
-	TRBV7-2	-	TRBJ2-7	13	CASSSQLGYEQYF	TGTGCCAGCAGCTCCCAACTGGGCTATGAGCAGTACTTC
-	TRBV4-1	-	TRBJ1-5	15	CASSQAGSAGQPQHF	TGCGCCAGCAGCCAGGCAGGGAGTGCTGGACAGCCCCAGCATTTT
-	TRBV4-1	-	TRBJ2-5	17	CASSQDHSTVGEETQYF	TGCGCCAGCAGCCAAGATCATTCGACAGTGGGTGAAGAGACCCAGTACTTC
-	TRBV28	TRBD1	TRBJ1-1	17	CASSPYTGGASGTEAFF	TGTGCCAGCAGTCCATATACAGGGGGCGCCTCGGGCACTGAAGCTTTCTTT
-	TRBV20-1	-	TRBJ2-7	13	CSVRMTGTYEQYF	TGCAGTGTCAGGATGACTGGAACCTACGAGCAGTACTTC
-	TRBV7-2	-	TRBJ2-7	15	CASSLGGTNYNEQYF	TGTGCCAGCAGCTTAGGCGGCACCAACTACAATGAGCAGTACTTC
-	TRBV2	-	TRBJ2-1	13	CASSGRNYNEQFF	TGTGCCAGCAGTGGGCGAAACTACAATGAGCAGTTCTTC
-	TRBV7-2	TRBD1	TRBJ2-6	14	CASRSDRGANVLTF	TGTGCCAGCAGATCGGACAGGGGGGCCAACGTCCTGACTTTC
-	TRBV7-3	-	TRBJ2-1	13	CASSPIADNEQFF	TGTGCCAGCAGCCCTATAGCAGATAATGAGCAGTTCTTC
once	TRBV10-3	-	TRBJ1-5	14	CAISESLGGQPQHF	TGTGCCATCAGTGAGTCGTTAGGGGGTCAGCCCCAGCATTTT
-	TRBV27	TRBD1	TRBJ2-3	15	CASSTFRDSTDTQYF	TGTGCCAGCAGTACTTTTCGGGACAGCACGGATACGCAGTATTTT
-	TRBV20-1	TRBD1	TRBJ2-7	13	CSGTGGIDGEQYF	TGCAGCGGTACAGGGGGCATAGACGGCGAGCAGTACTTC
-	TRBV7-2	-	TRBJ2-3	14	CASSLTVFGDTQYF	TGTGCCAGCAGCTTAACAGTCTTCGGAGATACGCAGTATTTT
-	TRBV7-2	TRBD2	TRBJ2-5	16	CASSLRTSGRWETQYF	TGTGCCAGCAGCCTCCGGACTAGCGGGAGGTGGGAGACCCAGTACTTC
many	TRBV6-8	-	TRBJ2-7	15	CASTIDRGGYLEQYF	TGTGCCAGCACGATCGACAGGGGAGGGTATCTCGAGCAGTACTTC
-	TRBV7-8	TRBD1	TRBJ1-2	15	CASSPPGRGLIGYTF	TGTGCCAGCAGCCCCCCCGGCAGGGGGCTCATCGGCTACACCTTC
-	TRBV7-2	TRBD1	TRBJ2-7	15	CASSLWDRGRYEQYF	TGTGCCAGCAGCTTATGGGACAGGGGGCGCTACGAGCAGTACTTC
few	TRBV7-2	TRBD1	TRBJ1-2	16	CASSLLQGSFGYGYTF	TGTGCCAGCAGCTTGTTACAGGGGTCCTTTGGATATGGCTACACCTTC
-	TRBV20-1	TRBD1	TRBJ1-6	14	CSARVVGTGGTLHF	TGCAGTGCTAGAGTAGTGGGGACAGGAGGAACCCTCCACTTT
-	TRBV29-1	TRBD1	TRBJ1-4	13	CSGSQGGREKLFF	TGCAGCGGATCTCAGGGGGGGCGGGAAAAACTGTTTTTT
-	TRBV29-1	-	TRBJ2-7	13	CSVETASSYEQYF	TGCAGCGTTGAAACCGCTAGCTCCTACGAGCAGTACTTC
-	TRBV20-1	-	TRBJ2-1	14	CSAPTSLGNNEQFF	TGCAGTGCCCCCACCTCCCTAGGGAACAATGAGCAGTTCTTC
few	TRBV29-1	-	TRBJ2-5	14	CSVVRRRGRETQYF	TGCAGCGTTGTCCGACGGAGGGGGCGGGAGACCCAGTACTTC
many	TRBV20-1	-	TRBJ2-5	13	CSARDRGVETQYF	TGCAGTGCTAGAGATAGGGGCGTAGAGACCCAGTACTTC
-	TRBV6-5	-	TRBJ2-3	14	CASSYQHLSDTQYF	TGTGCCAGCAGTTACCAACACCTTTCAGATACGCAGTATTTT
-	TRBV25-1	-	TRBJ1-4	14	CASSDARFNEKLFF	TGTGCCAGCAGTGATGCGAGATTTAATGAAAAACTGTTTTTT
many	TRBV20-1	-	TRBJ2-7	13	CSARVTTRGEQYF	TGCAGTGCTAGAGTCACGACTAGAGGCGAGCAGTACTTC
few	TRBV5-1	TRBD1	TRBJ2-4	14	CASSTGQGRNIQYF	TGCGCCAGCAGCACGGGACAGGGGCGAAACATTCAGTACTTC
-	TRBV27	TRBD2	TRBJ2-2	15	CAGSLERDNTGELFF	TGTGCCGGCAGCTTGGAGCGGGACAACACCGGGGAGCTGTTTTTT
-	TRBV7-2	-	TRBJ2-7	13	CASSPTPSVIQYF	TGTGCCAGCAGCCCGACTCCCTCGGTTATTCAGTACTTC
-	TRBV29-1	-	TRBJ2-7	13	CSVELEGSYEQYF	TGCAGCGTTGAATTAGAGGGTTCCTACGAGCAGTACTTC
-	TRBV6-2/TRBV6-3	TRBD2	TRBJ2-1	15	CASSSGGVGYNEQFF	TGTGCCAGCAGCTCCGGGGGGGTGGGATACAATGAGCAGTTCTTC
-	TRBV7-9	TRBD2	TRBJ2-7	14	CASSLLGSGADQYF	TGTGCCAGCAGCTTACTTGGTAGCGGGGCCGACCAGTACTTC
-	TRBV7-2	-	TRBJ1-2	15	CAGSSHDSLPYGYTF	TGTGCCGGCAGCTCCCATGACAGCTTACCTTATGGCTACACCTTC